Below, 16 T cell receptor beta chains from the same sample are listed, as sequenced in a study of cytomegalovirus exposure and HLA in healthy donors. Sequencing was performed with immunoSEQ multiplex PCR; in TCRdb, only in-frame clones are kept and a portion is missing. The data show almost 200,000 clones, about 81% seen once. The sample was PBMCs. These receptors came from a woman in her 30s in good health and CMV-seronegative.

This clone was observed once. The J gene is TRBJ1-1, the V gene TRBV5-1, with D perhaps matching TRBD1 (6 bases). Germline loops: CDR1 SGHRS, CDR2 YFSETQ. V was pared by 0 bases and J by 4 bases, with 13 bases between. This CDR3 spans 15 amino acids. CDR3 bases: TGCGCCAGCAGCTTGGATTTCGGGGGGCCCACTGAAGCTTTCTTT. It is translated as CASSLDFGGPTEAFF.

Relative to its sample, this clone is medium-sized. The chain is built from TRBV9 and TRBJ1-5, with unresolved D. The CDR3 contains 15 residues. In germline, CDR1 is SGDLS, CDR2 YYNGEE. Trimming left V 0 bases short and J 0 bases short, with 7 bases between. The CDR3 region is CASSVGQDSNQPQHF. CDR3 in DNA: TGTGCCAGCAGCGTAGGGCAGGATAGCAATCAGCCCCAGCATTTT. Combining the CDR3 with reference TRBV9 and TRBJ1-5 gives the whole variable domain DSGVTQTPKHLITATGQRVTLRCSPRSGDLSVYWYQQSLDQGLQFLIQYYNGEERAKGNILERFSAQQFPDLHSELNLSSLELGDSALYFCASSVGQDSNQPQHFGDGTRLSIL.

V is TRBV7-8 and J is TRBJ2-7; D is uncertain. CDR3 length: 14 amino acids. Trimming removed 1 base at V and 2 bases at J, with 9 bases between. The germline CDR1 and CDR2 sequences are SGHVS and FQNEAQ. As DNA, the CDR3 is TGTGCCAGCAGCTTAGATCATGGCCCCTACGAGCAGTACTTC. This codes for CASSLDHGPYEQYF.

The chain couples TRBV5-4 to TRBJ2-2; D gene uncertain. CDR3 length: 12 amino acids. Deletions cut 2 bases from V and 6 bases from J, with 5 bases between. Germline CDR1 is SGHNT and CDR2 is YYREEE (reference sequence). DNA of the CDR3: TGTGCCAGCAGCTTATTATCCGGGGAGCTGTTTTTT. Amino acids: CASSLLSGELFF.

The CDR3 loop is CASWAPGHTEAFF. CDR3 coding DNA: TGTGCCAGCTGGGCCCCCGGCCACACTGAAGCTTTCTTT. The rearrangement joins TRBV6-5 to TRBJ1-1; D ambiguous. The germline V and J ends were trimmed by 8 bases and 3 bases, with 13 bases remaining between them. The CDR3 contains 13 residues. The germline CDR1 and CDR2 sequences are MNHEY and SVGAGI.

This clone was recorded once. The chain has TRBV9 and TRBJ2-5; perhaps TRBD2 as D (5 bases). CDR3 size: 13 residues. Germline assignment: CDR1 SGDLS and CDR2 YYNGEE. V lost 3 bases to trimming and J lost 5 bases, with 11 bases between them. In nucleotides, the CDR3 is TGTGCCAGCAGCGCTCCCGGGAAGGAGACCCAGTACTTC. Translating gives CASSAPGKETQYF.

This chain uses TRBV4-2 with TRBJ2-7; 9 bases match TRBD2. V gave up 4 bases and J gave up 0 bases; unmatched junction bases: 10. Germline V lookup: CDR1 LGHNA, CDR2 YNFKEQ. This CDR3 comprises 17 residues. CDR3 amino acids: CASSPRTSGLGSYEQYF. The CDR3 DNA is TGTGCCAGCAGCCCCCGCACTAGCGGGCTCGGCTCCTACGAGCAGTACTTC.

The gene calls are TRBV5-1 and TRBJ2-2; TRBD2 agrees at 12 bases. Germline-derived CDR1 and CDR2 are SGHRS and YFSETQ. The CDR3 is 17 amino acids. The V gene end was trimmed by 4 bases and the J gene end by 1 base; junction bases not matched to a gene: 5. The CDR3 here is CASSLTSGGQNTGELFF. In DNA form, the CDR3 reads TGCGCCAGCAGCCTGACTAGCGGGGGCCAGAACACCGGGGAGCTGTTTTTT.

The rearrangement links TRBV5-4 to TRBJ2-2, with 14 bases lining up with TRBD2. This CDR3 has 19 residues. The junction had 11 bases not matched to a gene; V was cut back by 7 bases and J by 0 bases. Germline V gene sequence: CDR1 SGHNT, CDR2 YYREEE (reference sequence). The CDR3 DNA is TGTGCCAGCGCCCCAAGACTAGCGGGAGGGCTCTCGAACACCGGGGAGCTGTTTTTT. Amino acids: CASAPRLAGGLSNTGELFF.

The chain links TRBV2 to TRBJ1-5; D might be TRBD1 (5 bases). Germline values: CDR1 SNHLY, CDR2 FYNNEI. The CDR3 is 14 residues long. V was shortened by 5 bases and J by 6 bases, with 14 bases between the two germline ends. The CDR3 region has the DNA TGTGCCAGCAGTCTCCAGGGTACAGGTCAGCCCCAGCATTTT. Translating gives CASSLQGTGQPQHF. Full variable domain (rest looked up from reference TRBV2 and TRBJ1-5): EPEVTQTPSHQVTQMGQEVILRCVPISNHLYFYWYRQILGQKVEFLVSFYNNEISEKSEIFDDQFSVERPDGSNFTLKIRSTKLEDSAMYFCASSLQGTGQPQHFGDGTRLSIL.

The chain couples TRBV4-1 to TRBJ2-7; possible D gene TRBD2, 6 bases. Germline-derived CDR1 and CDR2 are MGHRA and YSYEKL. The V end was cut by 0 bases, the J end by 2 bases, with 14 bases between. This CDR3 contains 16 residues. CDR3 in DNA: TGCGCCAGCAGCCAAGATGCGGCGGGAACCGCCTACGAGCAGTACTTC. This translates into CASSQDAAGTAYEQYF.

The V call is TRBV18, the J call TRBJ2-7, with D possibly TRBD1 on 5 matching bases. Trimming stripped 0 bases from V and 6 bases from J, with 9 bases between. The germline V gene has CDR1 KGHSH and CDR2 LQKENI. This CDR3 comprises 13 residues. CDR3 in DNA: TGTGCCAGCTCACCACCGTCAGGGTTCGAGCAGTACTTC. It codes for CASSPPSGFEQYF.

The V gene is TRBV29-1, the J gene TRBJ1-4; a weak D match, TRBD1 (5 bases). The CDR3 runs to 15 residues. With 4 bases removed from V and 8 bases from J, the gap between germline ends came to 20 bases. Germline V gene data show CDR1 as SQVTM and CDR2 as ANQGSEA. CDR3 nucleotides: TGCAGCGTTGGACCAGAAGCCAGGGTGGTGGAAAAACTGTTTTTT. Amino acids: CSVGPEARVVEKLFF.

This clone turned up a few times. The chain is built from TRBV6-1 and TRBJ2-1; 14 bases fit TRBD2. From germline, CDR1 is MNHNS and CDR2 SASEGT. This CDR3 spans 15 amino acids. V shed 4 bases and J 6 bases; nucleotides not matched to a gene: 2. The CDR3 nucleotides read TGTGCCAGCAGTGTAGGGACTAGCGGGAGCAATGAGCAGTTCTTC. The encoded protein is CASSVGTSGSNEQFF.

The rearrangement joins TRBV5-1 to TRBJ2-7, with 7 bases fitting TRBD1. Germline CDR1 SGHRS, CDR2 YFSETQ. The V and J ends lost 3 bases and 3 bases, in that order; junction bases with no gene match: 12. The CDR3 consists of 16 residues. The CDR3 coding sequence is TGCGCCAGCAGCTCGGGGCCGGGACAGACTTTCTACGAGCAGTACTTC. It encodes CASSSGPGQTFYEQYF.

The rearrangement links TRBV18 to TRBJ2-5, with a weak D call TRBD2 (5 bases). V gave up 4 bases and J gave up 0 bases, with 6 bases separating them. Germline V gene data show CDR1 as KGHSH and CDR2 as LQKENI. The CDR3 contains 13 residues. In DNA, the CDR3 is TGTGCCAGCTCACGAGGGTACCAAGAGACCCAGTACTTC. The encoded protein is CASSRGYQETQYF.